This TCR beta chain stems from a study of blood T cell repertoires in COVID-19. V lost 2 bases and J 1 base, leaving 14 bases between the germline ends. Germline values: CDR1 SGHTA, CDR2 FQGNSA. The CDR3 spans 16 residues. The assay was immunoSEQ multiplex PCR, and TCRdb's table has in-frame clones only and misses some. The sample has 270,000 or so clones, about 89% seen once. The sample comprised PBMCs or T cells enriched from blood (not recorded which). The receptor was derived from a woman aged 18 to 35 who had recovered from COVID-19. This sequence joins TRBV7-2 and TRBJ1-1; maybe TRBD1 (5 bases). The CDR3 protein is CASSLLKPTANTEAFF. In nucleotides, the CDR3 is TGTGCCAGCAGCTTACTAAAACCGACAGCGAACACTGAAGCTTTCTTT.